Listed here is a single T cell receptor (beta chain). Its antigen remains unidentified. The source of the sample is a study of spatial heterogeneity in lung cancer. About the study: The study consistently detected more beta-chain than alpha-chain sequences.

Time point noted: sample taken at primary tumor resection. TCRs were sequenced from unsorted whole RNA of tumor, nontumor lung or PBMC. Study-level findings and limits: Resection blood, more than follow-up blood, showed ubiquitous expanded tumor TCRs.

One entry per CDR3 protein results from TCRdb running MiXCR on the 5' RACE reads. Among about 12,000 distinct CDR3 sequences, 14% were seen once, and the ten largest hold more than 30%. CDR1 and CDR2 (germline): ENHRY, SYGVKD. J was trimmed by 3 bases and V by 10 bases; bases with no gene match: 8. The CDR3 totals 13 residues. The V call is TRBV10-3, the J call TRBJ1-1, with 7 bases that match TRBD1. Specimen: PBMCs, collected at surgery. The receptor's source is a male donor with early-stage non-small cell lung cancer. The CDR3 region is CATRGQQDTEAFF. The CDR3 DNA follows: TGTGCCACAAGGGGACAGCAAGACACTGAAGCTTTCTTT.